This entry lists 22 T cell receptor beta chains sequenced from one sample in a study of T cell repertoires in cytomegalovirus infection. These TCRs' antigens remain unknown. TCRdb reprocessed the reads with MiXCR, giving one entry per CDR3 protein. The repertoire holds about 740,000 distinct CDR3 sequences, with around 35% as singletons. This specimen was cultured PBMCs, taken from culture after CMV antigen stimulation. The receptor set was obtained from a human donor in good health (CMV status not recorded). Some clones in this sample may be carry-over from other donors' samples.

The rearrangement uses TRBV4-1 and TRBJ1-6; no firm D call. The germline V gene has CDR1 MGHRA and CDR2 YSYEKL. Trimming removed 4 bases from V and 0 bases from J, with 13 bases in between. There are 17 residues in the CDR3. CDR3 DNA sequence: TGCGCCAGCAGCCCCACCGTAGGGAGCTCCTATAATTCACCCCTCCACTTT. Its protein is CASSPTVGSSYNSPLHF.

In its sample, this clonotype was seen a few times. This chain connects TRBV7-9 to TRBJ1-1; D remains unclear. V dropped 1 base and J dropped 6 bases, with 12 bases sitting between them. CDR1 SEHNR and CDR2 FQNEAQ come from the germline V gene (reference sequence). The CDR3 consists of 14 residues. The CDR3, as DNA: TGTGCCAGCAGCTTAGTTGGATCCGGGGCTGAAGCTTTCTTT. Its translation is CASSLVGSGAEAFF.

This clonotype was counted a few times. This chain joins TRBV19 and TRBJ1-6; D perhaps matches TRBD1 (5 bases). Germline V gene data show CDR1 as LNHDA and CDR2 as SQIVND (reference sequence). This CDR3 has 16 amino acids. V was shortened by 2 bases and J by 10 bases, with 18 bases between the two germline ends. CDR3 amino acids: CASSISLGLWESPLHF. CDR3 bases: TGTGCCAGTAGTATATCATTGGGACTCTGGGAATCACCCCTCCACTTT.

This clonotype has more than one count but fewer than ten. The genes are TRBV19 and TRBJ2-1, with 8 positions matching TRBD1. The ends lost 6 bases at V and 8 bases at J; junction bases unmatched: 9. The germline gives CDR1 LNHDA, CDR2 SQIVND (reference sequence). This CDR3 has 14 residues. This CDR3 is CASRATGARDEQFF. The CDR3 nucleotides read TGTGCCAGTAGAGCGACAGGGGCCAGGGATGAGCAGTTCTTC.

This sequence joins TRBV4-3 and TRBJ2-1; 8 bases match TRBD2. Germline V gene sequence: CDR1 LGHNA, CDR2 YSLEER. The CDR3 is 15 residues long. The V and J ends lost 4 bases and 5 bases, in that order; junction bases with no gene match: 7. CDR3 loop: CASSLIAGRDNEQFF. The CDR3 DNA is TGCGCCAGCAGCCTGATAGCGGGGAGGGACAATGAGCAGTTCTTC.

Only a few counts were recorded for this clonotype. The CDR3 here is CASSQSSPLAGEETQYF. The CDR3 coding sequence is TGCGCCAGCAGCCAATCTAGCCCCCTAGCGGGAGAAGAGACCCAGTACTTC. The chain joins TRBV4-3 to TRBJ2-5; the match to TRBD2 covers 10 bases. Germline V lookup: CDR1 LGHNA, CDR2 YSLEER. With V trimmed by 2 bases and J by 3 bases, 9 bases remained unmatched. This CDR3 is 17 amino acids long.

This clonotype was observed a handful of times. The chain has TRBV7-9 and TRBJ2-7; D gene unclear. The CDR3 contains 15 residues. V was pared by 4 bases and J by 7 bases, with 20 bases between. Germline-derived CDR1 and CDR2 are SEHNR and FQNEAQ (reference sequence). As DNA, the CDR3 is TGTGCCAGCAGCTCCCCCTTCCCCCGGTTTGTGGAGCAGTACTTC. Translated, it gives CASSSPFPRFVEQYF.

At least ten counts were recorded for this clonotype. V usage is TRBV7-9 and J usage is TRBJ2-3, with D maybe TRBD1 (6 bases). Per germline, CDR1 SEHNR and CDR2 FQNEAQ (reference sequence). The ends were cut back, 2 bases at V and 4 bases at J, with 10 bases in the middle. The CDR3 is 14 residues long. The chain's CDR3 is CASSLSGAADTQYF. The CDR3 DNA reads TGTGCCAGCAGCTTATCAGGGGCGGCAGATACGCAGTATTTT.

CDR3 loop: CASSLGDRSSTDTQYF. The DNA of the CDR3 is TGCGCCAGCAGCTTGGGGGACAGATCTAGCACAGATACGCAGTATTTT. The rearrangement joins TRBV5-1 to TRBJ2-3, with 7 nucleotides matching TRBD1. V trimming: 0 bases; J trimming: 0 bases; junction bases outside the gene matches: 4. The CDR3 contains 16 residues. The germline V gene encodes CDR1 SGHRS and CDR2 YFSETQ.

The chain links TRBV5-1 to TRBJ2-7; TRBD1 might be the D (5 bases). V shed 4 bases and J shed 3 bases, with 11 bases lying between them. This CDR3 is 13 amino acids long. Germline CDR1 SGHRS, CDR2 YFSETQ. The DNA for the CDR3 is TGCGCCAGCAGCGTGACAGAATACTACGAGCAGTACTTC. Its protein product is CASSVTEYYEQYF.

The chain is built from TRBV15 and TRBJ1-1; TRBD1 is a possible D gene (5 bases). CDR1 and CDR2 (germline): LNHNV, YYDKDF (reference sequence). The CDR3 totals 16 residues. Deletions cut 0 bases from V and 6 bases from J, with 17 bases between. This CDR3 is CATSRDRGIYDSEAFF. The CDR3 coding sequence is TGTGCCACCAGCAGAGACCGGGGGATCTATGACTCTGAAGCTTTCTTT.

The CDR3 spells CASTVWLAAHEQFF. The CDR3 DNA reads as TGTGCCAGCACGGTATGGCTAGCCGCACATGAGCAGTTCTTC. This chain connects TRBV6-1 to TRBJ2-1, with a tentative D call TRBD2 (5 bases). V lost 7 bases and J lost 8, with 18 bases in between. This CDR3 spans 14 amino acids. CDR1 is MNHNS and CDR2 is SASEGT in the germline V gene.

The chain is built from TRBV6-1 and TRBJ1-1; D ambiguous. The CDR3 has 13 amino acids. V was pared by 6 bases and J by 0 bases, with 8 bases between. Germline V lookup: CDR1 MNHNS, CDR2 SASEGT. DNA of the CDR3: TGTGCCAGCAGGTCCGTGATGAACACTGAAGCTTTCTTT. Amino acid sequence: CASRSVMNTEAFF.

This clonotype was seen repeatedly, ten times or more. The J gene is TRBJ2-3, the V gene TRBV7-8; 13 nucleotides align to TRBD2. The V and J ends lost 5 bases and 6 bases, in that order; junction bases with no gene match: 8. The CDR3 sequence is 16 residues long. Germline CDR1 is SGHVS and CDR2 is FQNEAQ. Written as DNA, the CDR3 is TGTGCCAGCAGCCCTAGGACTAGCGGGAGTGGGGATACGCAGTATTTT. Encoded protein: CASSPRTSGSGDTQYF.

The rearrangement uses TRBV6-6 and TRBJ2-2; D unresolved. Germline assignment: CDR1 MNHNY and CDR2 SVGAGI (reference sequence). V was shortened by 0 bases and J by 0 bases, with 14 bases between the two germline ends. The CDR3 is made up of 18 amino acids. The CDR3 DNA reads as TGTGCCAGCAGTTACTCCGCCCCCGAGTTCCCGAACACCGGGGAGCTGTTTTTT. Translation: CASSYSAPEFPNTGELFF.

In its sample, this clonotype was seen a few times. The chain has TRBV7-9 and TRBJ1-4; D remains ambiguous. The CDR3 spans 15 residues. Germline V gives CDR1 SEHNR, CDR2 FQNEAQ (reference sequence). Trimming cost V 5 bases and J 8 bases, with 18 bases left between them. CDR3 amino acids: CASSPGVSLGEKLFF. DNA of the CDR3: TGTGCCAGCAGCCCGGGAGTTTCCCTGGGGGAAAAACTGTTTTTT.

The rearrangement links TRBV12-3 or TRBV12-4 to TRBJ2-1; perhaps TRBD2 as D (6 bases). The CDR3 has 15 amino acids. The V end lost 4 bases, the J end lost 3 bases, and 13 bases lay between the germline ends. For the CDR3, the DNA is TGTGCCAGCAGTTCCGGGATTAGCGGCTACAATGAGCAGTTCTTC. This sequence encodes CASSSGISGYNEQFF.

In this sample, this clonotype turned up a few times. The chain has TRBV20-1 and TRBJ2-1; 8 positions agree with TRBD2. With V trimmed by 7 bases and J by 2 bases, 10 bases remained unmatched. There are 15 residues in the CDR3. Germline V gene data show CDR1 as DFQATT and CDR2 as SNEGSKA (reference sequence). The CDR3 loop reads CSVPGLGGPYNEQFF. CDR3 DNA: TGCAGTGTCCCGGGACTAGGGGGACCCTACAATGAGCAGTTCTTC.

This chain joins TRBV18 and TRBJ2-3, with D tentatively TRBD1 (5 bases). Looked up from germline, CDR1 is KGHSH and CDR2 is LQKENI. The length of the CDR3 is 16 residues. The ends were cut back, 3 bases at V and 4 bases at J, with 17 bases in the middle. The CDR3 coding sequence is TGTGCCAGCTCACCTCTCCCCAGATCAGGGTCAGATACGCAGTATTTT. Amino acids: CASSPLPRSGSDTQYF.

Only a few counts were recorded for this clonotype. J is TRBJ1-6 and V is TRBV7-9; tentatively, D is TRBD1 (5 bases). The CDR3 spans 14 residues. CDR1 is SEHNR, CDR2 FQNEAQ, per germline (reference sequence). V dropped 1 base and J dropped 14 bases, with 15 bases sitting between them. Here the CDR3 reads CASSLEAQGPSLHF. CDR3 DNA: TGTGCCAGCAGCTTAGAAGCGCAGGGACCTTCCCTCCACTTT.

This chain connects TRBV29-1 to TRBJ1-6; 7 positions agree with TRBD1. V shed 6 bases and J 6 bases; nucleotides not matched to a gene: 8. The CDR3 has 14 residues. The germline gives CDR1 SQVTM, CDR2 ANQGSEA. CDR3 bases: TGCAGCGTCCGGCCAGGGGGTAGTAATTCACCCCTCCACTTT. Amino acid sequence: CSVRPGGSNSPLHF. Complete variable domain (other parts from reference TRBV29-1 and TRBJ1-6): SAVISQKPSRDICQRGTSLTIQCQVDSQVTMMFWYRQQPGQSLTLIATANQGSEATYESGFVIDKFPISRPNLTFSTLTVSNMSPEDSSIYLCSVRPGGSNSPLHFGNGTRLTVT.

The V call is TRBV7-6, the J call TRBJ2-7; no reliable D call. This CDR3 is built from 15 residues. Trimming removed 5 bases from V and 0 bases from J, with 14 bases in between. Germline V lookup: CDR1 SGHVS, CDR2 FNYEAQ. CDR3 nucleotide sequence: TGTGCCAGCAGCCAACCCCGGCAGAGCTCCTACGAGCAGTACTTC. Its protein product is CASSQPRQSSYEQYF.